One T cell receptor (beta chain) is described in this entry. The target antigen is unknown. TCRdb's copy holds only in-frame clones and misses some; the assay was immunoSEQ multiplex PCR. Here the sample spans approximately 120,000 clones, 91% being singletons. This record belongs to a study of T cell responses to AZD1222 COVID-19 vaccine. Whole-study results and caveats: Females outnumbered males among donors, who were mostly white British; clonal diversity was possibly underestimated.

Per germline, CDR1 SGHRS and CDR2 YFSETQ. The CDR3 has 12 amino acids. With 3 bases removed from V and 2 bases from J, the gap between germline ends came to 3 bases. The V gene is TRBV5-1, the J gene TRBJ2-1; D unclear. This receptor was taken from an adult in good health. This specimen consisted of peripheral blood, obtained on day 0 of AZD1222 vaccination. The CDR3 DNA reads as TGCGCCAGCAGCTCGACCTACAATGAGCAGTTCTTC. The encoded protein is CASSSTYNEQFF.